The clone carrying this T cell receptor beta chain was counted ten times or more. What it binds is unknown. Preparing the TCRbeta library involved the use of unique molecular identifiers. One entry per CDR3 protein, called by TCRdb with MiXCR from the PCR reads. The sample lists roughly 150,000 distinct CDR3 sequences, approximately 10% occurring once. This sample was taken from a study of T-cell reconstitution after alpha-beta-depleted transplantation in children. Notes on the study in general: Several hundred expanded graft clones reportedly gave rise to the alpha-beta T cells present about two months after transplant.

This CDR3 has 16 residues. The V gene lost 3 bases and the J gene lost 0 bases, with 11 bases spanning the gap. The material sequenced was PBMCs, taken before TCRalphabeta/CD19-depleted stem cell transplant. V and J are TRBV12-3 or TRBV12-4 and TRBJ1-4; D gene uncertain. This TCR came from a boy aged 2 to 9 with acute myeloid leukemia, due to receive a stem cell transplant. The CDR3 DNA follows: TGTGCCAGCAGTTTTGGTCTTCGGGCAACTAATGAAAAACTGTTTTTT. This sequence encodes CASSFGLRATNEKLFF.